These T cell receptor beta chains were read from a single sample in a study of T cells in Graves' hyperthyroidism and ophthalmopathy. TCRdb analysed the multiplex PCR reads with MiXCR anew, one entry per CDR3 protein. The sample has roughly 800,000 distinct CDR3 sequences, roughly 37% seen once. Sequences were obtained from blood. These receptors were collected from a man between 18 and 35 years old with Graves' hyperthyroidism. Each CDR3 is given with its conserved first and last residue. D genes are given only for firm matches. A row's size may be missing; if present it is once, few, many or a size class.

clone size	V gene	D gene	J gene	CDR3 DNA	CDR3 protein
many	TRBV7-2	-	TRBJ1-1	TGTGCCAGCACACTCCCGGGGGCCGAGGGAGCTTTCTTT	CASTLPGAEGAFF
-	TRBV7-9	TRBD1	TRBJ2-5	TGTGCCAGCAGCTTGGGTACAGGGGGACCCCAAGAGACCCAGTACTTC	CASSLGTGGPQETQYF
-	TRBV5-5	-	TRBJ1-4	TGTGCCAGCAGCAAGCGGACAGCCGGGGAAAAACTGTTTTTT	CASSKRTAGEKLFF
few	TRBV7-8	TRBD2	TRBJ2-7	TGTGCCAGCAGCTTAGTTGTGGGGGGGAACTACGAGCAGTACTTC	CASSLVVGGNYEQYF
few	TRBV20-1	-	TRBJ1-3	TGCAGTGCTTCAGACATAACCTCTGGAAACACCATATATTTT	CSASDITSGNTIYF
few	TRBV25-1	-	TRBJ1-1	TGTGCCAGCAGCTTGGGGGACGGAAATACTGAAGCTTTCTTT	CASSLGDGNTEAFF
many	TRBV19	-	TRBJ1-5	TGTGCCAGTCGGACTGACTATCAGCCCCAGCATTTT	CASRTDYQPQHF
many	TRBV7-9	-	TRBJ1-4	TGTGCCAGCAGCTTTAGGGGTGAAAAACTGTTTTTT	CASSFRGEKLFF
many	TRBV7-6	TRBD2	TRBJ2-5	TGTGCCAGCAGCTTACTAGCGGGAACAAAAGAGACCCAGTACTTC	CASSLLAGTKETQYF
few	TRBV20-1	TRBD1	TRBJ2-7	TGCAGTGCGGGAGACGCCAAGGGGGCGGACTACGAGCAGTACTTC	CSAGDAKGADYEQYF
-	TRBV7-6	TRBD1	TRBJ2-2	TGTGCCAACAGCGCAAGGACAGGGGCGAACTCCAAGTTCGGGGAGCTGTTTTTT	CANSARTGANSKFGELFF
many	TRBV2	-	TRBJ2-2	TGTGCCAGCAGCGCAGACTCCCTGAACACCGGGGAGCTGTTTTTT	CASSADSLNTGELFF
few	TRBV6-4	-	TRBJ1-4	TGTGCCAGCAGACGTCAGGGCCCAGGAAAACTGTTTTTT	CASRRQGPGKLFF
many	TRBV7-9	-	TRBJ1-2	TGTGCCAGCAGCTTATCTGTTGGCTACACCTTC	CASSLSVGYTF
many	TRBV11-1	TRBD1	TRBJ1-2	TGTGCCAGCAGCCAATCGACAGGGGTCGGTGGCTACACCTTC	CASSQSTGVGGYTF
many	TRBV25-1	-	TRBJ1-6	TGTGCCAGCAGTGAACAGGGTGGTTCACCCCTCCACTTT	CASSEQGGSPLHF
many	TRBV20-1	-	TRBJ1-6	TGCAGTGCCAACACAATCTATAATTCACCCCTCCACTTT	CSANTIYNSPLHF
few	TRBV7-2	TRBD1	TRBJ1-3	TGTGCCAGCAGCGCCGTGACAGGGGGCTATGGAAACACCATATATTTT	CASSAVTGGYGNTIYF
many	TRBV12-3/TRBV12-4	-	TRBJ2-5	TGTGCCAGCAGCTTTCCGGGCCTAGAGACCCAGTACTTC	CASSFPGLETQYF
-	TRBV5-1	-	TRBJ1-4	TGCGCCAGCAGCTTGGAGATAGATGAAAAACTGTTTTTT	CASSLEIDEKLFF
-	TRBV12-3/TRBV12-4	-	TRBJ1-1	TGTGCCAGCGGATATACGGTGGAAGCTTTCTTT	CASGYTVEAFF
-	TRBV20-1	-	TRBJ1-1	TGCAGTGCTAGAGATAGAAGGGCTAACACTGAAGCTTTCTTT	CSARDRRANTEAFF
-	TRBV7-9	-	TRBJ2-2	TGTGCCAGCAGCTTCGGGGGACCCACCGGGGAGCTGTTTTTT	CASSFGGPTGELFF
many	TRBV24-1	-	TRBJ1-1	TGTGCCACCAGTGGCCCCGACGGGGGAAGAGAAGCTTTCTTT	CATSGPDGGREAFF
-	TRBV4-1	-	TRBJ2-7	TGCGCCAGCAGCCAAGAGGCAGGGGTCACCTACGAGCAGTACTTC	CASSQEAGVTYEQYF
-	TRBV3-1	-	TRBJ2-7	TGTGCCAGCAGCCAAGGGTTGGGGCCCCGCTCCTACGAGCAGTACTTC	CASSQGLGPRSYEQYF
many	TRBV7-8	-	TRBJ1-2	TGTGCCAGCAGCTTCGGGGCCATCTATGGCTACACCTTC	CASSFGAIYGYTF
-	TRBV19	-	TRBJ2-2	TGTGCCAGTCAGAATTGGCGGTCGAACACCGGGGAGCTGTTTTTT	CASQNWRSNTGELFF
few	TRBV5-1	-	TRBJ1-2	TGTGCCAGCAGTTTCGCAAAGGGGAGCGACTATGGCTACACCTTC	CASSFAKGSDYGYTF
few	TRBV20-1	TRBD1	TRBJ1-1	TGCAGTGCTCGGGACAGTTTGACTGAAGCTTTCTTT	CSARDSLTEAFF
-	TRBV20-1	TRBD2	TRBJ2-7	TGCAGTGCTAGAGATGGACTAGCGGGAGAGACTTTCTACGAGCAGTACTTC	CSARDGLAGETFYEQYF
-	TRBV25-1	TRBD1	TRBJ1-1	TGTGCCAGCAGCCACAGGGGGCCCGAAGAGAACACTGAAGCTTTCTTT	CASSHRGPEENTEAFF
many	TRBV2	-	TRBJ1-2	TGTGCCCCTCAAACAGGGCTCTATGGCTACACCTTC	CAPQTGLYGYTF
-	TRBV5-6	-	TRBJ1-1	TGTGCCAGCAGCTTGGGGTCGGGTCGTGAAGCTTTCTTT	CASSLGSGREAFF
-	TRBV25-1	TRBD1	TRBJ2-1	TGTGCCAGCAGTGACTCGGGACAGGGATCGGGCAATGAGCAGTTCTTC	CASSDSGQGSGNEQFF
-	TRBV5-5	TRBD1	TRBJ1-5	TGTGCCAGCAGCGGGGGTGACAGGGGCAATCAGCCCCAGCATTTT	CASSGGDRGNQPQHF
-	TRBV19	-	TRBJ2-1	TGTGCCAGTACGGCTAGCAACAATGAGCAGTTCTTC	CASTASNNEQFF
-	TRBV20-1	-	TRBJ1-5	TGCAGTGCTAGAGATACAGGGAAGAGCAATCAGCCCCAGCATTTT	CSARDTGKSNQPQHF
few	TRBV12-3/TRBV12-4	-	TRBJ2-7	TGTGCCAGCAGGTTCGACACTTCCTACGAGCAGTACTTC	CASRFDTSYEQYF
-	TRBV10-2	TRBD2	TRBJ2-7	TGCGCCAGCAGTGAGCCCCGGGGGGACGAGCAGTACTTC	CASSEPRGDEQYF
few	TRBV4-1	-	TRBJ2-7	TGCGCCAGCAGCCAAGGTGTGATGTACGAGCAGTACTTC	CASSQGVMYEQYF
many	TRBV10-3	-	TRBJ1-2	TGTGCCATCAGTGAAATCACAGGCCTCTATGGCTACACCTTC	CAISEITGLYGYTF
-	TRBV29-1	TRBD1	TRBJ1-2	TGCAGCGTATCCGGGACAGGGGATGGCTACACCTTC	CSVSGTGDGYTF
few	TRBV11-1	-	TRBJ2-7	TGTGCCAGCAGCTCGACTCGGACACTTCAAGCTGAGCAGTACTTC	CASSSTRTLQAEQYF
-	TRBV10-1	TRBD1	TRBJ1-5	TGTGCCAGCAGCGAATCGAGCGGAGGGGGCACTTATCAGCCCCAGCATTTT	CASSESSGGGTYQPQHF
many	TRBV2	TRBD1	TRBJ1-1	TGTGCCAGCAGTGAAGCAGGGACAGGGGCCACTGAAGCTTTCTTT	CASSEAGTGATEAFF
-	TRBV2	-	TRBJ2-7	TGTGCCAGCAGTGATTTGTCAGGGGCTTCCTACGAGCAGTACTTC	CASSDLSGASYEQYF
many	TRBV15	-	TRBJ1-2	TGTGCCACCAGCAAAGCCTTGGGGTATGGCTACACCTTC	CATSKALGYGYTF
-	TRBV7-2	-	TRBJ1-1	TGTGCCAGCAGCTTAGCCCTGGGGGTCGGGAACACTGAAGCTTTCTTT	CASSLALGVGNTEAFF
-	TRBV10-3	-	TRBJ1-2	TGTGCCAGTTGGACAGTTTATGGCTACACCTTC	CASWTVYGYTF
-	TRBV12-3/TRBV12-4	-	TRBJ1-4	TGTGCCAGCACAGGGTTTGACACTGAAAAACTGTTTTTT	CASTGFDTEKLFF
-	TRBV7-9	-	TRBJ2-7	TGTGCCAGCAGCTTAGACGTGACAGCCTACGAGCAGTACTTC	CASSLDVTAYEQYF
many	TRBV29-1	-	TRBJ2-7	TGCAGCGTTATTGGGGGACATGATTTCTACGAGCAGTACTTC	CSVIGGHDFYEQYF